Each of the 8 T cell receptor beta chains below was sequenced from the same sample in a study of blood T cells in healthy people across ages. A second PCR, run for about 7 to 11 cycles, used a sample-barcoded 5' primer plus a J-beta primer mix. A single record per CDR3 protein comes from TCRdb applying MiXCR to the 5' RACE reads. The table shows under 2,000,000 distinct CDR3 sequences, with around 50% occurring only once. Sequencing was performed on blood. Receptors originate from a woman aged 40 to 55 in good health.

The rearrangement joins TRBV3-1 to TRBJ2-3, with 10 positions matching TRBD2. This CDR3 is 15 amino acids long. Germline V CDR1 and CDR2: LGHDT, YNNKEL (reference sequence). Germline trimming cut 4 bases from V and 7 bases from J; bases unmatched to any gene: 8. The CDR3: CASSLLAGGAYTQYF. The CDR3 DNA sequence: TGTGCCAGCAGCCTTTTAGCGGGGGGAGCGTATACGCAGTATTTT.

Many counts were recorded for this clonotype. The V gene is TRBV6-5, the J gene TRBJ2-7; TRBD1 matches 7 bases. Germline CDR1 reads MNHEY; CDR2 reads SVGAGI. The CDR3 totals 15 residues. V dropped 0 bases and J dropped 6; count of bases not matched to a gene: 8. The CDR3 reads CASSYSRQGAAEQYF. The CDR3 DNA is TGTGCCAGCAGTTACTCTAGACAGGGAGCAGCCGAGCAGTACTTC.

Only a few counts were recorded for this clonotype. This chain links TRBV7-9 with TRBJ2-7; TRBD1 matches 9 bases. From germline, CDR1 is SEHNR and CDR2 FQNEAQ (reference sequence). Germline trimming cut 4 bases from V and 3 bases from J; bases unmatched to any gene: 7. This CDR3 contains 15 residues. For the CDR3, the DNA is TGTGCCAGCAGCTCCCGCCGGGACAGGGACTACGAGCAGTACTTC. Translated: CASSSRRDRDYEQYF.

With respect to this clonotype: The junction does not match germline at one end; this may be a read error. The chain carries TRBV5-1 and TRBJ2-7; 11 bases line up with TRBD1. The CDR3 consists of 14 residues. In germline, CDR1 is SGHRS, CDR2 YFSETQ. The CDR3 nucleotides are TGTGCCAGCAGCTCCCGGGACAGGGGGAACGAGCAGTACTTC. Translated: CASSSRDRGNEQYF.

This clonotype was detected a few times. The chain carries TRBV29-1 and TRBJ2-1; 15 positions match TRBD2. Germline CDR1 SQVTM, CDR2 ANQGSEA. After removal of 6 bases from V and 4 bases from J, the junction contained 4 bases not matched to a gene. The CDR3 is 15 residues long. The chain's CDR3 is CSVTGTSGGYNEQFF. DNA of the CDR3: TGCAGCGTCACCGGGACTAGCGGGGGGTACAATGAGCAGTTCTTC.

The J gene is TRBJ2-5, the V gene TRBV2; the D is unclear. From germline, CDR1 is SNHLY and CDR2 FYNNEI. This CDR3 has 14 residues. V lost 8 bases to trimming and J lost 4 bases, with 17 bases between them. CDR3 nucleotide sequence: TGTGCCAGCGGGATATACCCTAAGGGAGAGACCCAGTACTTC. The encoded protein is CASGIYPKGETQYF.

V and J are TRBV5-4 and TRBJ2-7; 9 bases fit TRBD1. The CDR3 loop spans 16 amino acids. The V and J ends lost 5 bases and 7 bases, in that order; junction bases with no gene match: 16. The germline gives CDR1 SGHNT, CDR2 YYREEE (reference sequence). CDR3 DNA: TGTGCCAGCAGAGCGCCGGGACAGGGTCGCTCCCATGAGCAGTACTTC. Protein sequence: CASRAPGQGRSHEQYF.

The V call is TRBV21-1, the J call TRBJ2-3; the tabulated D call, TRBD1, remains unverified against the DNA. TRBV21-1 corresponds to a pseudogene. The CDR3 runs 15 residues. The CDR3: CAILLQGVSTDTQYF. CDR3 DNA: TGTGCCATCTTATTACAGGGCGTTAGCACAGATACGCAGTATTTT.